The clone carrying this T cell receptor beta chain was counted ten times or more. Time point indicated: newly diagnosed GD, antithyroid drugs for less than 3 months. PBMC-extracted RNA yielded the TCR library. With iRepertoire HTBI primers and Arm-PCR of CDR3 regions, TCR beta libraries were built. MiXCR, run by TCRdb on the multiplex PCR reads, gives a single entry per CDR3 protein. The data hold around 330,000 distinct CDR3 sequences, with more than 15% observed a single time. This entry is derived from a study of regulatory T cells in long-lasting Graves disease. Trimming stripped 0 bases from V and 5 bases from J, with 9 bases between. The CDR3 spans 14 residues. In germline, CDR1 is SGDLS, CDR2 YYNGEE.

This TCR was recovered from a female donor with Graves disease. J is TRBJ1-5 and V is TRBV9, with D hard to call. Sequenced material: peripheral blood mononuclear cells (PBMCs), taken at new diagnosis, from a patient treated with antithyroid drugs. CDR3 bases: TGTGCCAGCAGCGTAGCGGCTGCTCATCAGCCCCAGCATTTT. It is translated as CASSVAAAHQPQHF.